The clone carrying this T cell receptor (beta chain) showed up many times. Its matching antigen is unknown. RNA transcripts were the template for amplifying TCR beta CDR3 regions. TCR CDR3 underwent first-round RT-PCR with the HTBI primer set. TCRdb fed the multiplex PCR reads into MiXCR, producing one record per CDR3 protein. This sample carries hundreds of thousands of distinct CDR3 sequences, over 15% of them seen once, and the ten largest clones take 3.7%. This record belongs to a study of T cells in Graves' hyperthyroidism and ophthalmopathy. The wider study: Peripheral blood draws took place at initial diagnosis, ahead of any treatment.

Clinicians diagnosed patients from clinical symptoms, serum thyroxine and TRAb, thyroid ultrasound and orbital computed tomography. Study-level results: Ophthalmopathy was predicted by the model a median of approximately 6.6 months ahead of onset. A model built on 13 V-J features separated ophthalmopathy from stable hyperthyroidism.

Germline V lookup: CDR1 MGHRA, CDR2 YSYEKL. CDR3 size: 14 residues. V gave up 4 bases and J gave up 2 bases; unmatched junction bases: 2. The sample comprised blood. The chain carries TRBV4-1 and TRBJ2-7, with TRBD1 identical over 10 bases. This receptor was obtained from a woman aged 18-29 years with Graves' hyperthyroidism. CDR3 sequence (DNA): TGCGCCAGCAGCCGGACAGGGGGAGCCTACGAGCAGTACTTC. It specifies CASSRTGGAYEQYF.